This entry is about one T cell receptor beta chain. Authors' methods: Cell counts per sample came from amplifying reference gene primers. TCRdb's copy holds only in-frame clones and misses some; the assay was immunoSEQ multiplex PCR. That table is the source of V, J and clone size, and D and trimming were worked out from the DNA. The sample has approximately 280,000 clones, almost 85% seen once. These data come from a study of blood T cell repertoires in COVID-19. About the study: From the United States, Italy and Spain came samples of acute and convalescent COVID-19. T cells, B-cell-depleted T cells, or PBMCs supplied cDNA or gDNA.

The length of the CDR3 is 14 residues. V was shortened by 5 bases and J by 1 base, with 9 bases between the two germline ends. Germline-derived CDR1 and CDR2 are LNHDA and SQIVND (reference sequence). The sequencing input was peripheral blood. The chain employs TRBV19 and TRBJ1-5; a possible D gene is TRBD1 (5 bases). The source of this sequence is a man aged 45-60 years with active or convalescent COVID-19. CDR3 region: CASSVQGSNQPQHF. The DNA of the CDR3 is TGTGCCAGTAGTGTTCAGGGAAGCAATCAGCCCCAGCATTTT. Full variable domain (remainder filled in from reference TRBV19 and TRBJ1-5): DGGITQSPKYLFRKEGQNVTLSCEQNLNHDAMYWYRQDPGQGLRLIYYSQIVNDFQKGDIAEGYSVSREKKESFPLTVTSAQKNPTAFYLCASSVQGSNQPQHFGDGTRLSIL.